These 17 T cell receptor beta chains were all obtained from the same sample, sequenced in a study of T cells in Graves' hyperthyroidism and ophthalmopathy. What was amplified from RNA transcripts were TCR beta CDR3 regions. HTBI primers were employed in a first-round RT-PCR of the TCR CDR3. TCRdb passed the multiplex PCR reads through MiXCR, listing each CDR3 protein once. The table shows some 340,000 distinct CDR3 sequences, with roughly 13% occurring only once. Specimen: blood. These receptors originate from a woman in her thirties or forties with Graves' ophthalmopathy.

The rearrangement links TRBV2 to TRBJ1-3; no reliable D call. V was pared by 5 bases and J by 0 bases, with 11 bases between. Looked up from germline, CDR1 is SNHLY and CDR2 is FYNNEI. This CDR3 spans 15 amino acids. The CDR3: CASSTRRTSGNTIYF. DNA of the CDR3: TGTGCCAGCAGTACCCGGCGTACCTCTGGAAACACCATATATTTT. The full variable domain, in which reference TRBV2 and TRBJ1-3 provide the parts outside the CDR3, is EPEVTQTPSHQVTQMGQEVILRCVPISNHLYFYWYRQILGQKVEFLVSFYNNEISEKSEIFDDQFSVERPDGSNFTLKIRSTKLEDSAMYFCASSTRRTSGNTIYFGEGSWLTVV.

As for this clonotype: A read error may explain this, as a much larger clone is one base away. The chain couples TRBV16 to TRBJ1-2; 7 positions agree with TRBD1. The V gene's germline CDR1 is KGHSY and CDR2 FQNENV. The CDR3 consists of 16 residues. This chain's CDR3 is CASSPPGAGGNYGYAF. The CDR3 DNA follows: TGTGCCAGCAGCCCCCCGGGAGCAGGGGGGAACTATGGCTACGCCTTC.

At least ten counts were recorded for this clonotype. CDR3 amino acids: CASTVTRRGGNQPQHF. DNA of the CDR3: TGTGCCAGCACCGTTACTCGACGGGGAGGCAATCAGCCCCAGCATTTT. This rearrangement joins TRBV28 to TRBJ1-5; D not certain. The CDR3 is 16 amino acids. The V end was cut by 7 bases, the J end by 2 bases, with 18 bases between. Germline lookup yields CDR1 MDHEN and CDR2 SYDVKM.

This clonotype has ten or more counts. The chain couples TRBV28 to TRBJ1-2, with D unclear. V was trimmed by 7 bases and J by 2 bases, leaving 17 bases between them. The CDR3 runs to 15 residues. CDR1 MDHEN and CDR2 SYDVKM come from the germline V gene. The CDR3 sequence is CASTPWFQANYGYTF. CDR3 nucleotide sequence: TGTGCCAGCACCCCCTGGTTTCAGGCCAACTATGGCTACACCTTC.

This sequence joins TRBV20-1 and TRBJ1-1, with D perhaps matching TRBD1 (5 bases). The germline gives CDR1 DFQATT, CDR2 SNEGSKA (reference sequence). Trimming removed 0 bases at V and 7 bases at J, with 18 bases between. The CDR3 runs to 15 residues. The CDR3 sequence is CSARDPRRERVEAFF. CDR3 coding DNA: TGCAGTGCTAGAGATCCCCGCAGGGAACGGGTTGAAGCTTTCTTT.

The table lists this clonotype with many counts. J is TRBJ2-3 and V is TRBV7-2; 7 bases fit TRBD2. V lost 7 bases, J lost 3 bases, and 7 bases stayed unmatched. This CDR3 has 14 amino acids. Germline CDR1 SGHTA, CDR2 FQGNSA. The CDR3 DNA follows: TGTGCCAGCACCCTCTACGGGGGGACAGATACGCAGTATTTT. It translates to CASTLYGGTDTQYF. Full variable domain (rest looked up from reference TRBV7-2 and TRBJ2-3): GAGVSQSPSNKVTEKGKDVELRCDPISGHTALYWYRQSLGQGLEFLIYFQGNSAPDKSGLPSDRFSAERTGGSVSTLTIQRTQQEDSAVYLCASTLYGGTDTQYFGPGTRLTVL.

This clonotype showed up just a few times. V gene TRBV13 combines with J gene TRBJ1-2; D is ambiguous. The CDR3 runs to 14 residues. Germline lookup yields CDR1 PRHDT and CDR2 FYEKMQ (reference sequence). Trimming took 2 bases from V and 4 from J, leaving 11 bases between them. Written as DNA, the CDR3 is TGTGCCAGCAGCTTAACAGACGGTGCCTATGGCTACACCTTC. It yields the protein CASSLTDGAYGYTF.

This sequence joins TRBV5-5 and TRBJ1-1; D perhaps matches TRBD1 (6 bases). V gave up 9 bases and J gave up 0 bases, with 12 bases separating them. Germline assignment: CDR1 SGHKS and CDR2 YYEKEE (reference sequence). This CDR3 spans 13 amino acids. This CDR3 reads CATKTGMNTEAFF. CDR3 bases: TGTGCCACCAAAACAGGGATGAACACTGAAGCTTTCTTT.

This clonotype came up many times. The chain is built from TRBV20-1 and TRBJ2-7; 8 bases line up with TRBD1. Trimming removed 6 bases from V and 7 bases from J; junction bases left unmatched: 11. The CDR3 has 13 residues. CDR1 is DFQATT and CDR2 is SNEGSKA in the germline V gene (reference sequence). CDR3 protein: CSATGQVEGEQYF. CDR3 DNA sequence: TGCAGTGCCACGGGACAGGTAGAGGGAGAGCAGTACTTC.

The chain uses TRBV24-1 and TRBJ2-1, with 7 bases matching TRBD1. Losses at the gene ends were 1 base for V and 6 bases for J; bases not matched to a gene: 11. This CDR3 is 17 amino acids long. From germline, CDR1 is KGHDR and CDR2 SFDVKD. CDR3 DNA: TGTGCCACCAGTGATTTCGTAAGGGGGCGGGTTGTCAATGAGCAGTTCTTC. Its translation is CATSDFVRGRVVNEQFF.

This clonotype was recorded at least ten times. The rearrangement uses TRBV19 and TRBJ1-1; 7 bases align to TRBD1. The CDR3 sequence is 15 residues long. V gave up 8 bases and J gave up 7 bases; unmatched junction bases: 16. Germline assignment: CDR1 LNHDA and CDR2 SQIVND (reference sequence). The CDR3 bases are TGTGCCAGTTCCCGCGGACAGGCAATTGGCGGTGAAGCTTTCTTT. It translates to CASSRGQAIGGEAFF.

There are many counts of this clonotype. The chain recombines TRBV7-2 with TRBJ2-1; D uncertain. Germline V gene data show CDR1 as SGHTA and CDR2 as FQGNSA. The CDR3 spans 13 residues. Deletions cut 5 bases from V and 6 bases from J, with 11 bases between. As DNA, the CDR3 is TGTGCCAGCAGCCCCTCGTATGGCAATGAGCAGTTCTTC. Protein product: CASSPSYGNEQFF.

This clonotype was found once. The V and J genes are TRBV20-1 and TRBJ1-6; D not resolved. Germline lookup yields CDR1 DFQATT and CDR2 SNEGSKA (reference sequence). V dropped 0 bases and J dropped 6 bases, with 12 bases sitting between them. This CDR3 region has 15 residues. For the CDR3, the DNA is TGCAGTGCTAGAGATCCGGCAGCCGTTAATTCACCCCTCCACTTT. Translating it yields CSARDPAAVNSPLHF.

This clonotype came up many times. The V gene is TRBV2, the J gene TRBJ1-5; D is perhaps TRBD1 (5 bases). The CDR3 consists of 14 residues. Trimming took 6 bases from V and 3 from J, leaving 12 bases between them. Per the germline V gene, CDR1 is SNHLY and CDR2 is FYNNEI. CDR3 sequence (DNA): TGTGCCAGCAGCCTTCAGGGAGTCAATCAGCCCCAGCATTTT. Its protein product is CASSLQGVNQPQHF.

In its sample, this clonotype was seen many times. The rearrangement links TRBV12-3 or TRBV12-4 to TRBJ1-2; no firm D call. The CDR3 is made up of 9 amino acids. V was trimmed by 9 bases and J by 2 bases, leaving 1 base between them. Here the CDR3 DNA reads TGTGCCAGGAACTATGGCTACACCTTC. Translation gives CARNYGYTF.

The rearrangement joins TRBV7-9 to TRBJ2-3, with D unresolved. Trimming took off 5 bases at V and 11 bases at J, with 8 bases between the two ends. The V gene's germline CDR1 is SEHNR and CDR2 FQNEAQ (reference sequence). CDR3 length: 10 residues. Here the CDR3 DNA reads TGTGCCAGCAGCCCCTTGGGGCAGTATTTT. This sequence encodes CASSPLGQYF.

There are many counts of this clonotype. This chain joins TRBV6-1 and TRBJ1-2; D is unclear. Between the trimmed V and J ends, which lost 6 bases and 6 bases, there was a span of 20 bases. There are 15 residues in the CDR3. Germline CDR1 MNHNS, CDR2 SASEGT. The CDR3, as DNA: TGTGCCAGCAGAAATAATATACTCCCAAGGAATGGCTACACCTTC. This codes for CASRNNILPRNGYTF.